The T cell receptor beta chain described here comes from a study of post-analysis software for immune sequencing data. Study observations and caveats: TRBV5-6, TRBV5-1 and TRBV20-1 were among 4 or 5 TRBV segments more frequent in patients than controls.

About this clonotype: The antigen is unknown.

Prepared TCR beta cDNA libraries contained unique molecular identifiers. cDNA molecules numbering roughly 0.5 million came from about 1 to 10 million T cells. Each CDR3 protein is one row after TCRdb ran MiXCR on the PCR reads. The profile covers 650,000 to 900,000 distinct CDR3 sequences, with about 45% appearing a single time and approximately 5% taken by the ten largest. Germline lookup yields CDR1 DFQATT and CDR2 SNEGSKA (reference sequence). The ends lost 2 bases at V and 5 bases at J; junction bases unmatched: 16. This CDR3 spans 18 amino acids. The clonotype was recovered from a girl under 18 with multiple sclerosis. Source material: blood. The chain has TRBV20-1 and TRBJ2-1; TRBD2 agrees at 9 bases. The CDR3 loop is CSARRPMRRGLANNEQFF. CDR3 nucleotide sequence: TGCAGTGCTAGACGCCCAATGAGGAGAGGACTAGCGAACAATGAGCAGTTCTTC.